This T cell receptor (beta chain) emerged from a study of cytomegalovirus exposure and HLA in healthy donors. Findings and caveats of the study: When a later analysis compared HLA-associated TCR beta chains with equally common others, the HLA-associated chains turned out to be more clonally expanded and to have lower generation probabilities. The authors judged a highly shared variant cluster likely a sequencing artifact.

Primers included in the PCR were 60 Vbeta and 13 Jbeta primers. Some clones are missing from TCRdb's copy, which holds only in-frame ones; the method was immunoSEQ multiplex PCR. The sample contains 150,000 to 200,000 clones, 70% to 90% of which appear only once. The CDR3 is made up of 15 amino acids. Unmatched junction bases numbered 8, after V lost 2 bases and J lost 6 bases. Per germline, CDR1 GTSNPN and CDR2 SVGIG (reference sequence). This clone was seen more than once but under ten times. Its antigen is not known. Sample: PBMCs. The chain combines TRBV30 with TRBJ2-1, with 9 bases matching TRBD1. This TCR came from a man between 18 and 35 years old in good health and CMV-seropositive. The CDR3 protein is CAWSPGTGPLNEQFF. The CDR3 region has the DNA TGTGCCTGGAGTCCCGGGACAGGGCCCCTCAATGAGCAGTTCTTC.